Listed below are T cell receptor beta chains from one sample, sequenced in a study of shared clonotypes between healthy human individuals. Sequencing used immunoSEQ multiplex PCR; TCRdb keeps in-frame clones, though not all of them. The table records about 2.4 million clones, over 85% of them present only once. Sequenced: naive CD4+ T cells from PBMCs. All receptors come from a man younger than 30 in good health. Some clones in this sample may be carry-over from other donors' samples. CDR3s include the opening cysteine and the closing phenylalanine or tryptophan. Each record gives: V gene, J gene, CDR3 protein.

>TRBV10-3|TRBJ1-4
CAISVEVGVGQKLFF
>TRBV6-4|TRBJ1-2
CASSDSTGRGYTF
>TRBV5-1|TRBJ2-5
CASSFRGGMGQETQYF
>TRBV7-2|TRBJ2-7
CASSLIPLSGRLYEQYF
>TRBV6-1|TRBJ1-2
CASSDKPSAVYGYTF
>TRBV5-8|TRBJ2-2
CASSSRPGQGTGELFF
>TRBV6-6|TRBJ2-7
CASSTFGRGQDEQYF
>TRBV6-4|TRBJ2-1
CASSDSRGLAGINEQFF
>TRBV19|TRBJ1-2
CASRLGTGGSGYTF
>TRBV20-1|TRBJ1-2
CSAGDVYGYTF
>TRBV5-1|TRBJ2-1
CASSLGPAEGWNEQFF
>TRBV29-1|TRBJ2-3
CSTLLAGATDTQYF
>TRBV28|TRBJ1-1
CASSLLGQGGTEAFF
>TRBV6-1|TRBJ1-2
CASSVQGINYGYTF
>TRBV7-2|TRBJ2-1
CASRNVAEQFF
>TRBV28|TRBJ1-1
CASRPGQGAEAFF
>TRBV7-8|TRBJ1-1
CASSPREGMNTEAFF
>TRBV14|TRBJ1-5
CASSQDRRDFGDSNQPQHF
>TRBV5-1|TRBJ1-1
CASSLASGSIEAFF
>TRBV2|TRBJ1-4
CASRVGGQAFNEKLFF
>TRBV9|TRBJ2-2
CASSPRGDLNTGELFF
>TRBV7-9|TRBJ2-1
CASSLGLAGDNEQFF
>TRBV29-1|TRBJ2-5
CSVGARGETQYF
>TRBV6-1|TRBJ2-7
CATDYRGTYEQYF
>TRBV18|TRBJ2-3
CASSPPSGRALDTQYF
>TRBV6-5|TRBJ2-5
CASRRQGMETQYF
>TRBV12-5|TRBJ2-2
CASGLYRGPAGELFF
>TRBV6-1|TRBJ1-5
CASRSTGGRRPQHF
>TRBV28|TRBJ1-6
CASRRTGDNSPLHF
>TRBV5-1|TRBJ2-2
CASSVLAGVDTGELFF
>TRBV19|TRBJ1-2
CASSRTGGHYGYTF
>TRBV6-1|TRBJ1-5
CASKQGVGSNQPQHF
>TRBV5-1|TRBJ2-1
CASSSSIAGGPDEQFF
>TRBV4-1|TRBJ2-3
CASSRTVGGTDTQYF
>TRBV28|TRBJ1-2
CASSLLLGGNGYTF
>TRBV5-1|TRBJ2-3
CASSLQENTDTQYF
>TRBV7-9|TRBJ1-2
CASSLVERGGYGYTF
>TRBV19|TRBJ1-1
CASSIVAVRNTEAFF
>TRBV28|TRBJ2-7
CASNGRGHKQYF
>TRBV5-7|TRBJ2-7
CASSDGKHSGTGKGHEQYF
>TRBV5-1|TRBJ2-7
CASSLARPYEQYF
>TRBV19|TRBJ1-4
CASSIGQAPNEKLFF
>TRBV18|TRBJ2-7
CASSPGTGQRYEQYF
>TRBV7-9|TRBJ2-7
CASSSSGRAYEQYF
>TRBV27|TRBJ1-2
CASSSQAGGRNYGYTF